Presented here are 21 T cell receptor beta chains from one specimen sequenced in a study of cytomegalovirus exposure and HLA in healthy donors. The PCR ran on 60 Vbeta and 13 Jbeta primers. Clones were read by immunoSEQ multiplex PCR, and TCRdb kept only the in-frame ones, dropping some. Of 100,000 to 150,000 clones detected, 65% to 75% appear once; the ten largest clones hold less than 4%. Source material: PBMCs. The receptors stem from a man in his forties or fifties in good health and CMV-seropositive.

This clone appeared a few times. J is TRBJ2-1 and V is TRBV28; 11 bases align to TRBD2. CDR3 length: 14 residues. With 4 bases clipped from V and 5 bases from J, the junction kept 1 base outside the gene matches. Germline values: CDR1 MDHEN, CDR2 SYDVKM. This CDR3 is CASSWGLADNEQFF. CDR3 sequence (DNA): TGTGCCAGCAGTTGGGGACTAGCGGACAATGAGCAGTTCTTC.

This clone was observed a few times. This sequence joins TRBV19 and TRBJ1-2; 10 nucleotides align to TRBD1. The length of the CDR3 is 15 residues. Losses at the gene ends were 7 bases for V and 3 bases for J; bases not matched to a gene: 8. Germline V gene lookup returns CDR1 LNHDA and CDR2 SQIVND (reference sequence). CDR3 sequence (DNA): TGTGCCAGTACGTTCCGGGACAGGGGATACTATGGCTACACCTTC. This codes for CASTFRDRGYYGYTF.

The V and J genes are TRBV19 and TRBJ1-2, with D unresolved. Trimming removed 3 bases at V and 2 bases at J, with 4 bases between. CDR3 length: 12 residues. CDR1 and CDR2 from the germline V gene are LNHDA and SQIVND (reference sequence). The CDR3 nucleotides read TGTGCCAGTAGTATCGCGAACTATGGCTACACCTTC. Translating gives CASSIANYGYTF.

This CDR3 is CASSENQPQHF. CDR3 nucleotides: TGTGCCAGCAGTGAGAATCAGCCCCAGCATTTT. This rearrangement joins TRBV6-6 to TRBJ1-5; D gene unclear. V was cut by 5 bases and J by 4 bases, with 3 bases left in between. This CDR3 has 11 amino acids. CDR1 is MNHNY, CDR2 SVGAGI, per germline (reference sequence).

The rearrangement uses TRBV2 and TRBJ2-7; D remains ambiguous. Germline CDR1 is SNHLY and CDR2 is FYNNEI. The CDR3 has 12 amino acids. Trimming shortened V by 2 bases and J by 2 bases, and 4 bases separated the two germline ends. The CDR3 nucleotides are TGTGCCAGCAGTGAATCCGCCTACGAGCAGTACTTC. Encoded protein: CASSESAYEQYF.

The V gene is TRBV27, the J gene TRBJ2-5; 9 bases are a match to TRBD1. The germline CDR1 and CDR2 sequences are MNHEY and SMNVEV (reference sequence). The V gene end was trimmed by 3 bases and the J gene end by 0 bases; junction bases not matched to a gene: 14. The CDR3 sequence is 19 residues long. The CDR3 region is CASSLGGTGPPLYQETQYF. In DNA form, the CDR3 reads TGTGCCAGCAGTTTGGGGGGGACAGGGCCACCCCTGTACCAAGAGACCCAGTACTTC.

The V gene is TRBV4-2, the J gene TRBJ2-3; D might be TRBD2 (6 bases). The V end lost 2 bases, the J end lost 4 bases, and 22 bases lay between the germline ends. The CDR3 runs 18 residues. The germline gives CDR1 LGHNA, CDR2 YNFKEQ. The CDR3 loop is CASSQLRDPTSFPDTQYF. The CDR3 bases are TGTGCCAGCAGCCAATTGCGGGACCCGACTAGTTTTCCAGATACGCAGTATTTT.

The CDR3 bases are TGTGCCAGCAGCTCCCCCCCGGATGAGCAGTTCTTC. It yields the protein CASSSPPDEQFF. The V gene is TRBV11-2, the J gene TRBJ2-1; D unresolved. The germline V gene encodes CDR1 SGHAT and CDR2 FQNNGV. Trimming pared 4 bases from V and 8 bases from J, leaving 9 bases between. This CDR3 spans 12 amino acids.

A few counts support this clone. This chain links TRBV6-4 with TRBJ2-1, with TRBD2 identical over 10 bases. Unmatched junction bases numbered 11, after V lost 4 bases and J lost 8 bases. Germline lookup yields CDR1 MRHNA and CDR2 SNTAGT. This CDR3 comprises 16 residues. Written as DNA, the CDR3 is TGTGCCAGCAGTGCTCTAAGCGGGGGGGCCTCGGATGAGCAGTTCTTC. Its translation is CASSALSGGASDEQFF.

Only a few counts were recorded for this clone. At the DNA level, this CDR3 is encoded by other sequences in the same sample as well. The rearrangement uses TRBV2 and TRBJ2-1; 7 bases fit TRBD1. CDR3 length: 13 residues. Per the germline V gene, CDR1 is SNHLY and CDR2 is FYNNEI. Losses at the gene ends were 7 bases for V and 6 bases for J; bases not matched to a gene: 6. The CDR3 protein is CASTPGQINEQFF. CDR3 DNA: TGTGCCAGCACCCCGGGACAGATCAATGAGCAGTTCTTC.

This clone was recorded a few times. The chain is built from TRBV7-9 and TRBJ2-1; 11 bases are a match to TRBD2. CDR1 and CDR2 from the germline V gene are SEHNR and FQNEAQ (reference sequence). V lost 4 bases and J lost 4; bases outside the gene matches: 3. The CDR3 loop spans 15 amino acids. The CDR3 DNA reads TGTGCCAGCAGCTCGGGACTAGCGGTATACAATGAGCAGTTCTTC. Translation gives CASSSGLAVYNEQFF.

The chain recombines TRBV7-2 with TRBJ2-7; possibly TRBD2 for D (7 bases). CDR3 length equals 14 residues. V was shortened by 6 bases and J by 0 bases, with 12 bases between the two germline ends. Germline CDR1 SGHTA, CDR2 FQGNSA. CDR3 residues: CASRRGGFSYEQYF. The CDR3, as DNA: TGTGCCAGCAGGAGGGGGGGGTTCTCCTACGAGCAGTACTTC.

The chain joins TRBV7-2 to TRBJ1-5; maybe TRBD1 (6 bases). The germline V and J ends were trimmed by 5 bases and 3 bases, with 11 bases remaining between them. Germline-derived CDR1 and CDR2 are SGHTA and FQGNSA. The CDR3 extends over 14 amino acids. The CDR3 DNA reads TGTGCCAGCAGCACTACAGGGTCCAATCAGCCCCAGCATTTT. Translation: CASSTTGSNQPQHF.

This rearrangement joins TRBV7-2 to TRBJ2-3; D may be TRBD2 (6 bases). In germline, CDR1 is SGHTA, CDR2 FQGNSA. V was cut by 2 bases and J by 0 bases, with 9 bases left in between. The CDR3 contains 15 residues. The CDR3 sequence is CASSLMGGSTDTQYF. The CDR3 DNA reads as TGTGCCAGCAGCTTAATGGGGGGTAGCACAGATACGCAGTATTTT.

The chain joins TRBV6-6 to TRBJ1-2; D is ambiguous. The CDR3 extends over 14 amino acids. V was pared by 0 bases and J by 4 bases, with 9 bases between. Germline lookup yields CDR1 MNHNY and CDR2 SVGAGI (reference sequence). CDR3 sequence reads: CASSYSSGGYGYTF. CDR3 nucleotides: TGTGCCAGCAGTTACTCGTCGGGTGGCTATGGCTACACCTTC.

The chain joins TRBV9 to TRBJ2-3; 12 bases align to TRBD2. CDR1 and CDR2 (germline): SGDLS, YYNGEE. V shed 1 base and J 0 bases; nucleotides not matched to a gene: 0. CDR3 length: 16 residues. CDR3 residues: CASSVLAGGSTDTQYF. The CDR3 nucleotides read TGTGCCAGCAGCGTACTAGCGGGAGGGAGCACAGATACGCAGTATTTT.

This clone has just a few counts. The chain couples TRBV6-1 to TRBJ1-5, with D possibly TRBD1 on 5 matching bases. V lost 4 bases to trimming and J lost 7 bases, with 20 bases between them. Germline-derived CDR1 and CDR2 are MNHNS and SASEGT. The CDR3 length is 16 residues. CDR3 protein: CASSGQGAAARQPQHF. In DNA, the CDR3 is TGTGCCAGCAGTGGGCAAGGGGCGGCGGCGAGGCAGCCCCAGCATTTT.

The genes are TRBV7-9 and TRBJ2-7; D unclear. The CDR3 is 14 amino acids. The V and J ends lost 0 bases and 0 bases respectively, with 6 bases between them. CDR1 is SEHNR, CDR2 FQNEAQ, per germline (reference sequence). The CDR3 loop reads CASSLAQVSYEQYF. The CDR3 nucleotides are TGTGCCAGCAGCTTAGCCCAGGTCTCCTACGAGCAGTACTTC.

This clone was seen only once. The chain employs TRBV19 and TRBJ1-5; weak D call: TRBD1 (6 bases). Germline V gives CDR1 LNHDA, CDR2 SQIVND (reference sequence). The V and J ends lost 7 bases and 6 bases respectively, with 19 bases between them. The CDR3 has 15 amino acids. CDR3 bases: TGTGCCAGTACCACTCAGGGGCGGTTGGGTCAGCCCCAGCATTTT. This sequence encodes CASTTQGRLGQPQHF.

The V call is TRBV5-1, the J call TRBJ1-1; possibly TRBD1 for D (6 bases). Germline V gene sequence: CDR1 SGHRS, CDR2 YFSETQ. Trimming cost V 2 bases and J 1 base, with 15 bases left between them. The CDR3 runs 16 residues. DNA for the CDR3: TGCGCCAGCAGCTTCCCCTCAGGGGTGGGGAACACTGAAGCTTTCTTT. Protein product: CASSFPSGVGNTEAFF. Full variable domain (missing parts from reference TRBV5-1 and TRBJ1-1): KAGVTQTPRYLIKTRGQQVTLSCSPISGHRSVSWYQQTPGQGLQFLFEYFSETQRNKGNFPGRFSGRQFSNSRSEMNVSTLELGDSALYLCASSFPSGVGNTEAFFGQGTRLTVV.

The rearrangement joins TRBV6-5 to TRBJ1-2; 8 bases map to TRBD1. The CDR3 contains 15 residues. Trimming cost V 0 bases and J 8 bases; bases outside gene matches: 8. From germline, CDR1 is MNHEY and CDR2 SVGAGI. The CDR3 bases are TGTGCCAGCAGTTACTCACTGGGACAGGTCACGGGCTACACCTTC. Translated: CASSYSLGQVTGYTF.